This T cell receptor (beta chain) was profiled in a study of human T cells and chemical hapten exposure. Study-wide results and limits: Expanded TCRs created a significantly greater count of big CDR3 similarity clusters than controls did.

The time point is: patch test 3, about 24 weeks after DPC sensitization. Stated treatment: therapeutic diphenylcyclopropenone sensitization with weekly scalp DPC. This clonotype was recorded many times. Its antigen remains unidentified. Within the library, unique molecular identifiers were attached to each individual cDNA molecule. Using its own MiXCR run on the RACE reads, TCRdb lists one record per CDR3 protein. The sample yields tens of thousands of distinct CDR3 sequences, 11% seen once. V lost 6 bases to trimming and J lost 0 bases; unmatched junction nucleotides: 6. The CDR3 extends over 17 amino acids.

The TCR comes from a woman in her 30s with alopecia areata. Some clones in this sample may be carry-over from other donors' samples. The specimen was whole blood, collected in connection with sensitization to the hapten diphenylcyclopropenone (DPC). The V and J genes are TRBV12-3 or TRBV12-4 and TRBJ1-5; 12 bases are shared with TRBD1. Here the CDR3 DNA reads TGTGCCAGCAGATGGGACAGGGGGCACTTTAGCAATCAGCCCCAGCATTTT. This translates into CASRWDRGHFSNQPQHF.